The text below deals with one TCR beta chain. Its antigen is unknown. The PCR used 60 Vbeta and 13 Jbeta primers. Clones were sequenced by immunoSEQ multiplex PCR, and TCRdb holds only the in-frame ones, with some missing. The sample records about 170,000 clones, around 80% being singletons. The data stem from a study of cytomegalovirus exposure and HLA in healthy donors. Regarding the study as a whole: In vitro experiments confirmed that a few CMV-associated chains were specific for CMV antigens.

V was clipped by 8 bases and J by 1 base, with 16 bases between them. The CDR3 spans 15 residues. Germline-derived CDR1 and CDR2 are MNHEY and SVGAGI. Material for sequencing was PBMCs. The V and J genes are TRBV6-5 and TRBJ2-3; D is perhaps TRBD2 (5 bases). The sequence came from a girl between 5 and 17 years old in good health and CMV-seropositive. The CDR3 nucleotides are TGTGCCAGCGGTCGGGGAGTTGAGGGCACAGATACGCAGTATTTT. Translating gives CASGRGVEGTDTQYF.